Listed below are T cell receptor beta chains from one sample, sequenced in a study of response to subunit inactivated influenza vaccine. Each CDR3 protein is one row after TCRdb ran MiXCR on the RT-PCR reads. The sample comprises about 620,000 distinct CDR3 sequences, approximately 12% of which are singletons, and roughly 10% rests with the top ten. The sequences come from PBMCs from blood, collected on the day of vaccination. The receptor source for this set is a man aged 50 to 60 who received an inactivated influenza vaccine. CDR3s include the opening cysteine and the closing phenylalanine or tryptophan. D genes are given only for firm matches. For some rows the clone size is stated as once, few or many, or as a class when expanded; others skip it.

cdr3_aa | cdr3_nt | j_call | d_call | clone_size | v_call
CSVEDQGSRQYF | TGCAGCGTTGAAGATCAGGGGTCTCGGCAGTACTTC | TRBJ2-7 | . | many | TRBV29-1
CSVKTGVTGELFF | TGCAGCGTGAAGACAGGGGTCACCGGGGAGCTGTTTTTT | TRBJ2-2 | TRBD1 | . | TRBV29-1
CASGEIGAPNGVYF | TGTGCCAGCGGAGAGATTGGCGCCCCTAATGGTGTGTACTTC | TRBJ2-7 | . | . | TRBV27
CASSLANNSPLHF | TGCGCCAGCAGCTTGGCTAATAATTCACCCCTCCACTTT | TRBJ1-6 | . | . | TRBV5-1
CASSSFAGGRHLETQYF | TGTGCCAGCAGTTCCTTTGCCGGGGGCAGGCATCTAGAGACCCAGTACTTC | TRBJ2-5 | . | few | TRBV12-3/TRBV12-4
CAAHDRGLTGELFF | TGTGCCGCCCATGACAGGGGACTCACCGGGGAGCTGTTTTTT | TRBJ2-2 | . | . | TRBV21-1
CASSPTGVSTGELFF | TGTGCCAGCAGCCCGACAGGGGTGAGCACCGGGGAGCTGTTTTTT | TRBJ2-2 | TRBD1 | many | TRBV3-1
CASSQIRDSHNEQFF | TGCGCCAGCAGCCAAATTCGGGACAGCCACAATGAGCAGTTCTTC | TRBJ2-1 | TRBD1 | . | TRBV4-3
CASSLGGLSYNEQIF | TGTGCCAGCAGCTTAGGGGGATTGTCCTACAATGAGCAGATCTTC | TRBJ2-1 | . | . | TRBV7-2
CASSQVGVGSADTQYF | TGCGCCAGCAGCCAAGTGGGGGTGGGAAGCGCAGATACGCAGTATTTT | TRBJ2-3 | . | few | TRBV4-1
CSASRGATDTQYF | TGCAGTGCTAGCCGGGGGGCCACAGATACGCAGTATTTT | TRBJ2-3 | . | few | TRBV20-1
CSAKDRGQENTDTQYF | TGCAGTGCGAAGGACAGGGGACAAGAGAACACAGATACGCAGTATTTT | TRBJ2-3 | TRBD1 | . | TRBV20-1
CASTPGPAGSSYNEQFF | TGTGCCAGTACCCCCGGTCCAGCGGGAAGCTCCTACAATGAGCAGTTCTTC | TRBJ2-1 | TRBD2 | few | TRBV19
CASSQDSGGSPYEQYF | TGCGCCAGCAGCCAAGATTCCGGAGGATCCCCCTACGAGCAGTACTTC | TRBJ2-7 | . | . | TRBV4-3
CASRPGQATRPRTQYF | TGTGCCAGCAGACCGGGACAGGCTACCAGGCCGAGGACCCAGTACTTC | TRBJ2-5 | TRBD1 | few | TRBV12-3/TRBV12-4
CASSPKGERYNEQFF | TGTGCCAGCAGCCCGAAGGGGGAGCGCTACAATGAGCAGTTCTTC | TRBJ2-1 | . | few | TRBV7-9
CASSSLGVGQEQFF | TGTGCCAGCAGCTCATTAGGGGTCGGGCAGGAGCAGTTCTTC | TRBJ2-1 | . | . | TRBV7-9
CAWSVLGSRGTEAFF | TGTGCCTGGAGTGTACTAGGGAGCCGGGGAACTGAAGCTTTCTTT | TRBJ1-1 | . | . | TRBV30
CASSLLRTGSKNIQYF | TGTGCCAGCAGCTTGCTAAGGACAGGGTCTAAAAACATTCAGTACTTC | TRBJ2-4 | TRBD1 | . | TRBV5-6
CSADRDVGSPLHF | TGCAGTGCTGACCGGGACGTAGGTTCACCCCTCCACTTT | TRBJ1-6 | . | many | TRBV20-1
CSVEEVAGGYTGELFF | TGCAGCGTTGAAGAGGTAGCGGGAGGGTACACCGGGGAGCTGTTTTTT | TRBJ2-2 | TRBD2 | few | TRBV29-1
CASSPRSPGGPYTGELFF | TGTGCCAGCAGCCCCCGAAGCCCGGGAGGGCCCTACACCGGGGAGCTGTTTTTT | TRBJ2-2 | TRBD2 | . | TRBV3-1
CSAREIQGVQPQHF | TGCAGTGCTAGAGAGATACAGGGGGTTCAGCCCCAGCATTTT | TRBJ1-5 | TRBD1 | few | TRBV20-1
CASSPRSGTAFF | TGTGCCAGCTCACCCCGGTCCGGGACTGCTTTCTTT | TRBJ1-1 | . | few | TRBV18
CASSDSAVHSTDTQYF | TGTGCCAGCAGTGACTCAGCAGTACACAGCACAGATACGCAGTATTTT | TRBJ2-3 | . | . | TRBV6-4
CASSLLQGWQETQYF | TGTGCCAGCAGCTTATTACAGGGTTGGCAAGAGACCCAGTACTTC | TRBJ2-5 | . | few | TRBV7-9
CASSYQNSGNTIYF | TGTGCCAGCAGTTATCAGAACTCTGGAAACACCATATATTTT | TRBJ1-3 | . | . | TRBV6-5
CASSPRDPNYEQYF | TGCGCCAGCAGCCCGAGGGACCCCAACTACGAGCAGTACTTC | TRBJ2-7 | . | few | TRBV5-1
CASTNRGIYEQYF | TGTGCCAGCACAAACAGGGGAATTTACGAGCAGTACTTC | TRBJ2-7 | TRBD1 | many | TRBV7-2
CASTHGVWGLREQYF | TGTGCCAGCACCCACGGCGTTTGGGGCCTCCGCGAGCAGTACTTC | TRBJ2-7 | . | few | TRBV3-1
CASSYRGRSTDTQYF | TGTGCCAGCAGTTACAGGGGGCGCAGTACAGATACGCAGTATTTT | TRBJ2-3 | TRBD1 | . | TRBV6-5
CASSLWANTGELFF | TGTGCCAGCAGCTTGTGGGCCAACACCGGGGAGCTGTTTTTT | TRBJ2-2 | . | many | TRBV5-5
CASSPKGTDSGNTIYF | TGTGCCAGCTCCCCCAAAGGGACCGACTCTGGAAACACCATATATTTT | TRBJ1-3 | . | . | TRBV2
CAITRDSGTYEQYF | TGTGCCATCACCCGGGACTCCGGGACCTACGAGCAGTACTTC | TRBJ2-7 | . | few | TRBV6-2/TRBV6-3
CASSFGGAGDTQYF | TGTGCCAGCAGTTTCGGGGGAGCGGGAGATACGCAGTATTTT | TRBJ2-3 | . | many | TRBV12-3/TRBV12-4
CASSDTGVSYNEQFF | TGTGCCAGCAGCGACACCGGAGTCAGCTACAATGAGCAGTTCTTC | TRBJ2-1 | . | . | TRBV7-9
CASSSTRDRGYEQYF | TGTGCCAGCAGTTCAACGCGGGACAGGGGGTACGAGCAGTACTTC | TRBJ2-7 | TRBD1 | . | TRBV7-9
CASSQENPTGVPDTQYF | TGTGCCAGCAGCCAAGAAAATCCAACAGGGGTTCCAGATACGCAGTATTTT | TRBJ2-3 | TRBD1 | . | TRBV4-2
CASSTGSNQPQHF | TGTGCCAGCAGTACCGGGAGCAATCAGCCCCAGCATTTT | TRBJ1-5 | . | many | TRBV12-3/TRBV12-4
CASSLGTSGLNNEQFF | TGTGCCAGCAGCTTAGGGACTAGCGGGCTTAACAATGAGCAGTTCTTC | TRBJ2-1 | TRBD2 | . | TRBV7-9